The sample holds a few counts of the clone carrying this T cell receptor beta chain. No antigen is known for it. These data are taken from a study of T cell repertoires in cytomegalovirus infection. Study context: Public signatures in TCR beta pointed to CMV infection and matching HLA type. General study results and limits: Predominance within the ex vivo response was attributable to HLA-C-restricted CMV-specific TCR beta clonotypes.

CDR1 is LNHNV, CDR2 YYDKDF, per germline (reference sequence). This CDR3 is built from 15 residues. Trimming shortened V by 3 bases and J by 2 bases, and 14 bases separated the two germline ends. TCRdb re-called the reads through MiXCR, storing one row per CDR3 protein. The sample records about 330,000 distinct CDR3 sequences, 8% to 9.5% being singletons. Material: PBMCs. The genes are TRBV15 and TRBJ2-7; D possibly matches TRBD1 or TRBD2 (5 bases each). This clonotype originated in a human donor in good health (CMV status not recorded). Some clones in this sample may be carry-over from other donors' samples. DNA for the CDR3: TGTGCCACCAGCAGGGAGGTCGACAGTGCCTACGAGCAGTACTTC. It specifies CATSREVDSAYEQYF.